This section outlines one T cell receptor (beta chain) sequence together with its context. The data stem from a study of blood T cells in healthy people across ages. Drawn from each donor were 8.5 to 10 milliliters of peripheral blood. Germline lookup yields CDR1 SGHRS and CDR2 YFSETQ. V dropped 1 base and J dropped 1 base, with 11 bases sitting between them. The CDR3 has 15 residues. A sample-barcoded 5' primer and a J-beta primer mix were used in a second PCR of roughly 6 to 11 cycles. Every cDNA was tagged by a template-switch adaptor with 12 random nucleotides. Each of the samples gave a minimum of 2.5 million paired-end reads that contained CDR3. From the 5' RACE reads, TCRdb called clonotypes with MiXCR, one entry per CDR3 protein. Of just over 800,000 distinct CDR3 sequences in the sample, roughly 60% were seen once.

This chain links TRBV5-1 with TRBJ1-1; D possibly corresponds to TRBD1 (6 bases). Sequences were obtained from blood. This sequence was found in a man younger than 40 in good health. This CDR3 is CASSLLGQQNTEAFF. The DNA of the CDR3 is TGCGCCAGCAGCTTGCTTGGACAGCAGAACACTGAAGCTTTCTTT.